The 21 T cell receptor beta chains presented below share a single source sample, sequenced in a study of blood T cell repertoires in COVID-19. The assay was immunoSEQ multiplex PCR, and TCRdb's table has in-frame clones only and misses some. The sample shows around 240,000 clones, roughly 82% of them seen only once. Sequenced: peripheral blood. These receptors were taken from a middle-aged woman who had recovered from COVID-19.

V usage is TRBV4-3 and J usage is TRBJ1-2; D not resolved. In germline, CDR1 is LGHNA, CDR2 YSLEER. The CDR3 has 17 residues. V gave up 0 bases and J gave up 1 base, with 15 bases separating them. CDR3 sequence: CASSQDRGSEINYGYTF. The CDR3 region has the DNA TGCGCCAGCAGCCAAGATCGAGGCAGCGAAATTAACTATGGCTACACCTTC.

V is TRBV6-5 and J is TRBJ1-1, with TRBD1 matching over 7 bases. The CDR3 is 15 amino acids. Trimming at V came to 3 bases and at J to 3 bases, leaving 7 bases not matched to a gene. Looked up from germline, CDR1 is MNHEY and CDR2 is SVGAGI. CDR3 in DNA: TGTGCCAGCAGTTATGACAGGGTCGGGGACACTGAAGCTTTCTTT. Translated: CASSYDRVGDTEAFF.

The V call is TRBV28, the J call TRBJ1-5, with D possibly TRBD1 on 6 matching bases. The V gene's germline CDR1 is MDHEN and CDR2 SYDVKM. This CDR3 region has 14 residues. The germline V and J ends were trimmed by 6 bases and 11 bases, with 20 bases remaining between them. CDR3 sequence (DNA): TGTGCCAGCAGAAGCGCTCAGGGGCGGGCGGCCCAGCATTTT. It yields the protein CASRSAQGRAAQHF.

This rearrangement joins TRBV4-1 to TRBJ2-7; no firm D call. Germline V gene lookup returns CDR1 MGHRA and CDR2 YSYEKL. Trimming removed 1 base from V and 0 bases from J, with 7 bases in between. This CDR3 has 14 residues. The chain's CDR3 is CASSQGLLSYEQYF. CDR3 sequence (DNA): TGCGCCAGCAGCCAAGGACTCCTCTCCTACGAGCAGTACTTC.

This clone was seen a few times. This chain joins TRBV7-2 and TRBJ1-2; the D gene is possibly TRBD1 (5 bases). The V end was cut by 4 bases, the J end by 7 bases, with 16 bases between. Germline V CDR1 and CDR2: SGHTA, FQGNSA. The CDR3 covers 14 residues. The CDR3 DNA is TGTGCCAGCAGCTCAGGGTTCCCGATATCTGGCTACACCTTC. Translating it yields CASSSGFPISGYTF. The variable domain in full, completed from reference TRBV7-2 and TRBJ1-2, reads GAGVSQSPSNKVTEKGKDVELRCDPISGHTALYWYRQSLGQGLEFLIYFQGNSAPDKSGLPSDRFSAERTGGSVSTLTIQRTQQEDSAVYLCASSSGFPISGYTFGSGTRLTVV.

The chain carries TRBV7-8 and TRBJ1-2; the D gene is possibly TRBD1 (6 bases). Per the germline V gene, CDR1 is SGHVS and CDR2 is FQNEAQ. V gave up 5 bases and J gave up 5 bases, with 18 bases separating them. CDR3 length: 15 residues. DNA of the CDR3: TGTGCCAGCAGCCACGAGGGCAGGGGTCCTTATGGCTACACCTTC. Its translation is CASSHEGRGPYGYTF.

The V and J genes are TRBV11-2 and TRBJ1-3; TRBD1 is a possible D gene (6 bases). The CDR3 has 15 amino acids. CDR1 SGHAT and CDR2 FQNNGV come from the germline V gene. Between the trimmed V and J ends, which lost 6 bases and 3 bases, there was a span of 15 bases. In DNA, the CDR3 is TGTGCCAGCAGAACAAGTGGGGGCATTGGAAACACCATATATTTT. Its translation: CASRTSGGIGNTIYF.

This clone was detected many times. The rearrangement joins TRBV24-1 to TRBJ1-1, with D uncertain. This CDR3 is 13 amino acids long. Germline values: CDR1 KGHDR, CDR2 SFDVKD. Trimming shortened V by 3 bases and J by 11 bases, and 15 bases separated the two germline ends. CDR3 DNA: TGTGCCACCAGTGATAGACTGACGATGGCGGCTTTCTTT. Translated: CATSDRLTMAAFF.

On this clone itself: One end of the junction varies from germline; a read error may be responsible. The chain links TRBV7-7 to TRBJ1-1; tentative D call: TRBD1 (6 bases). The CDR3 extends over 19 amino acids. The germline gives CDR1 SSHAT, CDR2 FNYEAQ (reference sequence). CDR3 in amino acids: CASSFLMGPNRDTVSEAFF. The CDR3 bases are TGTGCTAGCAGCTTTCTGATGGGCCCCAATCGGGACACCGTCTCTGAAGCTTTCTTT. The entire variable domain, with the rest obtained from reference TRBV7-7 and TRBJ1-1, is as follows: GAGVSQSPRYKVTKRGQDVTLRCDPISSHATLYWYQQALGQGPEFLTYFNYEAQPDKSGLPSDRFSAERPEGSISTLTIQRTEQRDSAMYRCASSFLMGPNRDTVSEAFFGQGTRLTVV.

The V gene is TRBV6-2 or TRBV6-3, the J gene TRBJ1-1; D is ambiguous. CDR1 and CDR2 from the germline V gene are MNHEY and SVGEGT. The CDR3 contains 14 residues. V lost 6 bases to trimming and J lost 5 bases, with 16 bases between them. CDR3 protein: CASSPMGVRTEAFF. The CDR3 DNA is TGTGCCAGCAGCCCCATGGGAGTTCGGACTGAAGCTTTCTTT.

The chain joins TRBV28 to TRBJ1-2, with TRBD1 as a possible D gene (5 bases). The germline gives CDR1 MDHEN, CDR2 SYDVKM. The CDR3 is 16 residues long. With 2 bases removed from V and 3 bases from J, the gap between germline ends came to 16 bases. CDR3 sequence (DNA): TGTGCCAGCAGTTTACGCGGAAGACAGATCTACTATGGCTACACCTTC. Its protein product is CASSLRGRQIYYGYTF.

The chain employs TRBV5-1 and TRBJ1-4; D gene ambiguous. Germline CDR1 is SGHRS and CDR2 is YFSETQ. CDR3 size: 13 residues. The germline V and J ends were trimmed by 4 bases and 8 bases, with 12 bases remaining between them. The CDR3 spells CASSERRSEKLFF. The CDR3 DNA reads TGCGCCAGCAGCGAGAGGAGGTCCGAAAAACTGTTTTTT.

V is TRBV30 and J is TRBJ2-5, with 7 bases that match TRBD2. This CDR3 region has 15 residues. Germline CDR1 is GTSNPN and CDR2 is SVGIG (reference sequence). With V trimmed by 2 bases and J by 0 bases, 6 bases remained unmatched. In DNA form, the CDR3 reads TGTGCCTGGAGTATCAGCGGGGTGTACCAAGAGACCCAGTACTTC. This translates into CAWSISGVYQETQYF.

V and J are TRBV18 and TRBJ2-6; 7 bases fit TRBD1. CDR1 and CDR2 (germline): KGHSH, LQKENI. This CDR3 comprises 18 residues. V lost 1 base and J lost 0; bases outside the gene matches: 6. CDR3: CASSPRRTGASGANVLTF. In DNA form, the CDR3 reads TGTGCCAGCTCACCACGAAGGACAGGAGCCTCTGGGGCCAACGTCCTGACTTTC.

The chain combines TRBV20-1 with TRBJ1-1; 12 bases line up with TRBD1. Germline trimming cut 4 bases from V and 14 bases from J; bases unmatched to any gene: 5. The CDR3 has 11 amino acids. Germline lookup yields CDR1 DFQATT and CDR2 SNEGSKA (reference sequence). CDR3 sequence: CSATGQGAVFF. The CDR3 DNA follows: TGCAGTGCTACGGGACAGGGGGCAGTCTTCTTT.

The sample holds one count of this clone. The chain combines TRBV18 with TRBJ1-2; a weak D match, TRBD1 (6 bases). The CDR3 consists of 13 residues. Germline loops: CDR1 KGHSH, CDR2 LQKENI. Trimming left V 2 bases short and J 6 bases short, with 10 bases between. CDR3 in amino acids: CASSPDSGDGYTF. CDR3 nucleotides: TGTGCCAGCTCACCAGATTCAGGGGATGGCTACACCTTC.

The chain employs TRBV28 and TRBJ2-7; 10 bases match TRBD2. The CDR3 consists of 19 residues. The V gene's germline CDR1 is MDHEN and CDR2 SYDVKM. Unmatched junction bases numbered 17, after V lost 5 bases and J lost 1 base. The CDR3 sequence: CASSPPVTSGYTESYEQYF. CDR3 in DNA: TGTGCCAGCAGTCCCCCCGTGACTAGCGGGTACACCGAGTCCTACGAGCAGTACTTC.

The rearrangement uses TRBV3-1 (or the pseudogene TRBV3-2) and TRBJ1-4, with 7 bases fitting TRBD1. V was pared by 4 bases and J by 8 bases, with 10 bases of the junction left unmatched. This CDR3 spans 15 amino acids. Germline CDR1 is LGHDT and CDR2 is YNNKEL (reference sequence). The CDR3 bases are TGTGCCAGCAGCCCTCAGACAGGGTCCGGGGAAAAACTGTTTTTT. As protein: CASSPQTGSGEKLFF.

This chain uses TRBV5-1 with TRBJ2-2, with 8 bases fitting TRBD2. The CDR3 loop spans 15 amino acids. Germline assignment: CDR1 SGHRS and CDR2 YFSETQ. J lost 5 bases, V lost 2 bases, and 5 bases had no gene match. The CDR3 protein is CASSFGGAGTGELFF. CDR3 nucleotides: TGCGCCAGCAGCTTCGGGGGGGCCGGGACCGGGGAGCTGTTTTTT.

This rearrangement joins TRBV4-3 to TRBJ1-1, with a tentative D call TRBD1 (5 bases). Trimming removed 1 base at V and 0 bases at J, with 9 bases between. The CDR3 runs to 15 residues. Looked up from germline, CDR1 is LGHNA and CDR2 is YSLEER. Written as DNA, the CDR3 is TGCGCCAGCAGCCAAGTCCAGGGCATGAACACTGAAGCTTTCTTT. This translates into CASSQVQGMNTEAFF.

CDR3 region: CASSFPGQSYGYTF. CDR3 DNA: TGCGCCAGCAGCTTCCCGGGACAAAGCTATGGCTACACCTTC. This sequence joins TRBV5-1 and TRBJ1-2; D perhaps matches TRBD1 (6 bases). V lost 2 bases to trimming and J lost 4 bases, with 12 bases between them. The germline CDR1 and CDR2 sequences are SGHRS and YFSETQ. The CDR3 is 14 residues long.